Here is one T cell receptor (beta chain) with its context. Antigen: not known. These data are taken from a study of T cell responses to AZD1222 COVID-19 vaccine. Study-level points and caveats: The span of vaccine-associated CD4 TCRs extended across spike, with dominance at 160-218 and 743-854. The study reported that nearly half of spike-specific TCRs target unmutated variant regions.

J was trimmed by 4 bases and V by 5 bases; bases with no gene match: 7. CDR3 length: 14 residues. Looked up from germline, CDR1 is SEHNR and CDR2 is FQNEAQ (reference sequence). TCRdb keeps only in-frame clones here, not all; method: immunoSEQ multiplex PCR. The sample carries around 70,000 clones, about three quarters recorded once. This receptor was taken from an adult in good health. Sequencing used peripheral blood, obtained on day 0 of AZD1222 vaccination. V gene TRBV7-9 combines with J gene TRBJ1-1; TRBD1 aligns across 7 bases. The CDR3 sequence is CASSPGTVGTEAFF. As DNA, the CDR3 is TGTGCCAGCAGCCCAGGGACAGTAGGCACTGAAGCTTTCTTT.